Each of the 25 T cell receptor beta chains below was sequenced from the same sample in a study of blood T cells in healthy people across ages. Next came a second PCR, run for roughly 6 to 11 cycles, which used a sample-barcoded 5' primer along with a J-beta primer mix. Each CDR3 protein is one row after TCRdb ran MiXCR on the 5' RACE reads. The sample yields approximately 820,000 distinct CDR3 sequences, around 45% seen once. Sequencing used blood. These receptors originate from a man in his 60s in good health.

In this sample, this clonotype turned up a few times. This chain connects TRBV20-1 to TRBJ2-5; 11 bases are shared with TRBD1. The J call is uncertain, as TRBJ2-7 better fits the DNA end. Germline CDR1 reads DFQATT; CDR2 reads SNEGSKA (reference sequence). This CDR3 is 14 amino acids long. CDR3 protein: CSAAGTGGYYEQYF. CDR3 sequence (DNA): TGCAGTGCAGCCGGGACAGGGGGTTACTACGAGCAGTACTTC.

J is TRBJ1-1 and V is TRBV7-2; no reliable D call. The CDR3 is 13 amino acids. The ends were cut back, 2 bases at V and 8 bases at J, with 12 bases in the middle. The germline gives CDR1 SGHTA, CDR2 FQGNSA. The CDR3 region has the DNA TGTGCCAGCAGCTTAAAGAGTCCCGTCGAAGCTTTCTTT. The encoded protein is CASSLKSPVEAFF. Filled out from reference TRBV7-2 and TRBJ1-1, the complete variable domain reads GAGVSQSPSNKVTEKGKDVELRCDPISGHTALYWYRQSLGQGLEFLIYFQGNSAPDKSGLPSDRFSAERTGGSVSTLTIQRTQQEDSAVYLCASSLKSPVEAFFGQGTRLTVV.

This clonotype was seen more than once but under ten times. The gene calls are TRBV4-1 and TRBJ2-7; TRBD1 aligns across 9 bases. CDR3 length: 15 amino acids. Germline V gives CDR1 MGHRA, CDR2 YSYEKL. The J segment lost 1 base and the V segment lost 3 bases, leaving 4 bases of the junction unmatched. The chain's CDR3 is CASSQTTGGSYEQYF. For the CDR3, the DNA is TGCGCCAGCAGCCAGACGACAGGGGGATCCTACGAGCAGTACTTC.

This clonotype showed up just once. V and J are TRBV10-3 and TRBJ1-3; no firm D call. This CDR3 comprises 15 residues. The germline V and J ends were trimmed by 0 bases and 4 bases, with 10 bases remaining between them. CDR1 ENHRY and CDR2 SYGVKD come from the germline V gene. The chain's CDR3 is CAISESIVSGNTIYF. CDR3 nucleotides: TGTGCCATCAGTGAGTCGATCGTGTCGGGAAACACCATATATTTT.

This rearrangement joins TRBV7-2 to TRBJ2-3; D is possibly TRBD1 (6 bases). The CDR3 runs to 15 residues. The germline CDR1 and CDR2 sequences are SGHTA and FQGNSA. The V end lost 5 bases, the J end lost 2 bases, and 14 bases lay between the germline ends. As DNA, the CDR3 is TGTGCCAGCAGCAACAAAGGGGGACCCACAGATACGCAGTATTTT. Its protein is CASSNKGGPTDTQYF. Supplemented by reference TRBV7-2 and TRBJ2-3, the full variable domain reads GAGVSQSPSNKVTEKGKDVELRCDPISGHTALYWYRQSLGQGLEFLIYFQGNSAPDKSGLPSDRFSAERTGGSVSTLTIQRTQQEDSAVYLCASSNKGGPTDTQYFGPGTRLTVL.

The rearrangement joins TRBV7-9 to TRBJ2-3; D is ambiguous. V gave up 5 bases and J gave up 2 bases, with 14 bases separating them. The germline V gene encodes CDR1 SEHNR and CDR2 FQNEAQ (reference sequence). The CDR3 is 15 residues long. CDR3 in DNA: TGTGCCAGCAGCCGTCCCGTAGAATTCACAGATACGCAGTATTTT. As protein: CASSRPVEFTDTQYF.

This clonotype was detected only a few times. The chain uses TRBV30 and TRBJ2-1, with TRBD1 identical over 9 bases. CDR3 length: 15 residues. Germline assignment: CDR1 GTSNPN and CDR2 SVGIG (reference sequence). With 7 bases clipped from V and 9 bases from J, the junction kept 16 bases outside the gene matches. CDR3: CASPNRDRVPCEQFF. The CDR3 bases are TGTGCCTCCCCTAATCGGGACAGGGTACCCTGTGAGCAGTTCTTC.

Remarks on this clonotype: A much larger clone is a single base away; this may be a read error. The chain uses TRBV7-8 and TRBJ2-5; D remains ambiguous. The end of the DNA fits TRBJ2-7 better, so the J call may be wrong. Looked up from germline, CDR1 is SGHVS and CDR2 is FQNEAQ. CDR3 size: 12 residues. CDR3 DNA: TGTGCCAGCCAGGACGCATACTGCGAGCAGTACTTC. Translated, it gives CASQDAYCEQYF.

In its sample, this clonotype was seen a few times. The chain carries TRBV3-1 and TRBJ2-3, with TRBD2 matching over 11 bases. This CDR3 region has 16 residues. Trimming at V came to 4 bases and at J to 4 bases, leaving 7 bases not matched to a gene. Germline CDR1 and CDR2: LGHDT and YNNKEL (reference sequence). CDR3 loop: CASSPSSGGIADTQYF. The CDR3, as DNA: TGTGCCAGCAGCCCCTCTAGCGGGGGGATTGCAGATACGCAGTATTTT.

V gene TRBV11-2 combines with J gene TRBJ1-1, with D possibly being TRBD1 (5 bases). The germline gives CDR1 SGHAT, CDR2 FQNNGV. V was cut by 3 bases and J by 3 bases, with 14 bases left in between. The CDR3 covers 15 residues. In DNA form, the CDR3 reads TGTGCCAGCAGCTTGGGGCCGGGATTGTACACTGAAGCTTTCTTT. Encoded protein: CASSLGPGLYTEAFF.

V usage is TRBV7-2 and J usage is TRBJ1-4; D ambiguous. CDR1 SGHTA and CDR2 FQGNSA come from the germline V gene. Between the trimmed V and J ends, which lost 1 base and 6 bases, there was a span of 15 bases. CDR3 size: 16 residues. CDR3 DNA: TGTGCCAGCAGCTTAGAGGGCGGCTACCCTGATGAAAAACTGTTTTTT. It encodes CASSLEGGYPDEKLFF.

This clonotype was picked up many times. The V and J genes are TRBV10-3 and TRBJ2-1; 11 bases fit TRBD1. The CDR3 runs to 14 residues. Unmatched junction bases numbered 4, after V lost 5 bases and J lost 7 bases. The germline CDR1 and CDR2 sequences are ENHRY and SYGVKD. The CDR3 region has the DNA TGTGCCATCAGTCCCGGGACAGGGGGGAATGAGCAGTTCTTC. Encoded protein: CAISPGTGGNEQFF.

V is TRBV6-6 and J is TRBJ2-4; D is unresolved. The J call is uncertain, as TRBJ2-7 better fits the DNA end. The CDR3 loop spans 13 amino acids. CDR1 and CDR2 from the germline V gene are MNHNY and SVGAGI (reference sequence). CDR3 sequence reads: CASSYGRTYEQYF. CDR3 in DNA: TGTGCCAGCAGTTACGGTCGGACCTACGAGCAGTACTTC.

The chain employs TRBV7-2 and TRBJ2-3, with 9 bases lining up with TRBD2. The CDR3 has 18 residues. The germline V gene has CDR1 SGHTA and CDR2 FQGNSA. J was trimmed by 0 bases and V by 5 bases; bases with no gene match: 12. The CDR3 sequence is CASSVLVAGGPSTDTQYF. The CDR3 region has the DNA TGTGCCAGCAGCGTATTGGTGGCGGGGGGGCCTAGCACAGATACGCAGTATTTT. The variable domain in full, with the rest retrieved from reference TRBV7-2 and TRBJ2-3, is GAGVSQSPSNKVTEKGKDVELRCDPISGHTALYWYRQSLGQGLEFLIYFQGNSAPDKSGLPSDRFSAERTGGSVSTLTIQRTQQEDSAVYLCASSVLVAGGPSTDTQYFGPGTRLTVL.

The chain carries TRBV20-1 and TRBJ2-1; D may correspond to TRBD1 or TRBD2 (5 bases each). This CDR3 contains 13 residues. Trimming removed 3 bases at V and 4 bases at J, with 10 bases between. The germline V gene has CDR1 DFQATT and CDR2 SNEGSKA (reference sequence). The CDR3 is CSARGVRYNEQFF. DNA of the CDR3: TGCAGTGCTAGGGGGGTCCGGTACAATGAGCAGTTCTTC.

The chain links TRBV6-1 to TRBJ1-6; TRBD1 agrees at 8 bases. V lost 5 bases to trimming and J lost 2 bases; unmatched junction nucleotides: 5. The length of the CDR3 is 16 residues. Germline V gene lookup returns CDR1 MNHNS and CDR2 SASEGT. The DNA of the CDR3 is TGTGCCAGCAGTAACGGACAGGGAACCTATAATTCACCCCTCCACTTT. Protein: CASSNGQGTYNSPLHF.

The V call is TRBV28, the J call TRBJ1-5; a possible D gene is TRBD1 (5 bases). The germline gives CDR1 MDHEN, CDR2 SYDVKM. The CDR3 covers 12 residues. V shed 5 bases and J shed 5 bases, with 7 bases lying between them. DNA of the CDR3: TGTGCCAGCAGTAAGGGGTATCAGCCCCAGCATTTT. Its protein is CASSKGYQPQHF.

The table lists this clonotype with a few counts. This rearrangement joins TRBV6-5 to TRBJ1-2; 10 positions agree with TRBD1. CDR3 length: 14 amino acids. Germline CDR1 is MNHEY and CDR2 is SVGAGI. J gave up 4 bases and V 2 bases, and 1 base lay outside the gene matches. The CDR3 region is CASSYRTGGYGYTF. The CDR3 nucleotides read TGTGCCAGCAGTTACCGGACAGGGGGCTATGGCTACACCTTC.

The gene calls are TRBV4-3 and TRBJ1-2; possible D gene TRBD1, 5 bases. V lost 4 bases and J 7 bases, leaving 19 bases between the germline ends. The V gene's germline CDR1 is LGHNA and CDR2 YSLEER. CDR3 length: 15 residues. CDR3 sequence reads: CASSPERGLRGGYTF. CDR3 bases: TGCGCCAGCAGCCCAGAGCGCGGATTAAGGGGTGGCTACACCTTC.

This clonotype was seen a few times. The genes are TRBV4-3 and TRBJ2-3; D gene unclear. Trimming removed 1 base from V and 2 bases from J, with 10 bases in between. Per the germline V gene, CDR1 is LGHNA and CDR2 is YSLEER. The CDR3 covers 15 residues. The chain's CDR3 is CASSQGRSDTDTQYF. The CDR3 DNA reads as TGCGCCAGCAGCCAAGGGCGGTCAGACACAGATACGCAGTATTTT.

This chain links TRBV11-2 with TRBJ2-7, with 8 bases fitting TRBD1. The CDR3 is 15 residues long. Germline lookup yields CDR1 SGHAT and CDR2 FQNNGV. The junction had 8 bases not matched to a gene; V was cut back by 5 bases and J by 2 bases. In DNA form, the CDR3 reads TGTGCCAGCAGCCACCGGGACAGGAGGCCCTACGAGCAGTACTTC. Translated: CASSHRDRRPYEQYF. Using reference TRBV11-2 and TRBJ2-7 for the parts outside the CDR3, the full variable domain is EAGVAQSPRYKIIEKRQSVAFWCNPISGHATLYWYQQILGQGPKLLIQFQNNGVVDDSQLPKDRFSAERLKGVDSTLKIQPAKLEDSAVYLCASSHRDRRPYEQYFGPGTRLTVT.

The chain combines TRBV9 with TRBJ2-1, with 8 bases matching TRBD1. Germline CDR1 SGDLS, CDR2 YYNGEE. The CDR3 contains 17 residues. V gave up 0 bases and J gave up 13 bases; unmatched junction bases: 18. The CDR3 loop reads CASSVGLEGTGQETQFF. Written as DNA, the CDR3 is TGTGCCAGCAGCGTAGGGCTAGAGGGGACAGGACAAGAGACCCAGTTCTTC. The full variable domain, in which reference TRBV9 and TRBJ2-1 provide the parts outside the CDR3, is DSGVTQTPKHLITATGQRVTLRCSPRSGDLSVYWYQQSLDQGLQFLIQYYNGEERAKGNILERFSAQQFPDLHSELNLSSLELGDSALYFCASSVGLEGTGQETQFFGPGTRLTVL.

The V call is TRBV20-1, the J call TRBJ2-7, with 16 nucleotides matching TRBD2. J gave up 7 bases and V 3 bases, and 6 bases lay outside the gene matches. Germline CDR1 is DFQATT and CDR2 is SNEGSKA (reference sequence). There are 15 residues in the CDR3. This CDR3 is CSARGLAGGPGEQYF. In DNA, the CDR3 is TGCAGTGCTAGGGGACTAGCGGGGGGGCCGGGTGAGCAGTACTTC.

The chain employs TRBV20-1 and TRBJ2-7; TRBD2 agrees at 9 bases. Germline V gene lookup returns CDR1 DFQATT and CDR2 SNEGSKA (reference sequence). V shed 0 bases and J 2 bases; nucleotides not matched to a gene: 11. This CDR3 contains 17 residues. CDR3 sequence: CSARDRERGDDAYEQYF. Written as DNA, the CDR3 is TGCAGTGCTAGAGATAGAGAGCGGGGGGACGACGCCTACGAGCAGTACTTC.

The chain links TRBV12-3 or TRBV12-4 to TRBJ2-1; 9 nucleotides match TRBD1. This CDR3 comprises 15 residues. J gave up 5 bases and V 6 bases, and 8 bases lay outside the gene matches. Written as DNA, the CDR3 is TGTGCCAGCAGGACCGGGACAGGGCTCGACAATGAGCAGTTCTTC. Translation gives CASRTGTGLDNEQFF.